This T cell receptor beta chain derives from a study of blood T cell repertoires in COVID-19. Study details: Collection of acute and convalescent COVID-19 samples took place in the United States, Italy and Spain. T cells, B-cell-depleted T cells, or PBMCs provided the cDNA or gDNA that served as material.

Trimming took off 2 bases at V and 6 bases at J, with 11 bases between the two ends. The CDR3 length is 14 residues. Per germline, CDR1 SGHNT and CDR2 YYREEE (reference sequence). Per the original data handling: Amplification with reference gene primers provided the estimates of nucleated cell counts. Libraries were prepared by immunoSEQ multiplex PCR; TCRdb keeps only in-frame clonotypes and omits some of them. D and trimming come from the DNA, and the V and J calls and clone size come from that table. The data show some 17,000 clones, roughly 90% seen once. This clone occurred a few times. The V and J genes are TRBV5-4 and TRBJ2-2; the D gene is possibly TRBD1 (5 bases). The TCR was taken from a man over 45 with active COVID-19. The sequenced sample was peripheral blood. The CDR3 sequence is CASSFAGPPGELFF. The CDR3 bases are TGTGCCAGCAGCTTTGCAGGGCCCCCCGGGGAGCTGTTTTTT.